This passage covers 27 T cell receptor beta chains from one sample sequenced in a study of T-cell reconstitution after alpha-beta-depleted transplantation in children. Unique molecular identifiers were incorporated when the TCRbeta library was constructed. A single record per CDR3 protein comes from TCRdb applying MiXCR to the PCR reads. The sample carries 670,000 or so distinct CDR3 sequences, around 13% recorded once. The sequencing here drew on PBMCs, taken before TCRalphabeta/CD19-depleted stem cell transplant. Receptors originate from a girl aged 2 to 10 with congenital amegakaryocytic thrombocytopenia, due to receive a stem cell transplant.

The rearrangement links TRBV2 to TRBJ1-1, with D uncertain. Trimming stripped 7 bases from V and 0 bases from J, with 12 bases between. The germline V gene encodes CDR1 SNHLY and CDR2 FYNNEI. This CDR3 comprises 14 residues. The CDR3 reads CASNDGYLNTEAFF. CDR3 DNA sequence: TGTGCCAGCAACGACGGATACTTGAACACTGAAGCTTTCTTT. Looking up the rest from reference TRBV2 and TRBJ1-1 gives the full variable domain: EPEVTQTPSHQVTQMGQEVILRCVPISNHLYFYWYRQILGQKVEFLVSFYNNEISEKSEIFDDQFSVERPDGSNFTLKIRSTKLEDSAMYFCASNDGYLNTEAFFGQGTRLTVV.

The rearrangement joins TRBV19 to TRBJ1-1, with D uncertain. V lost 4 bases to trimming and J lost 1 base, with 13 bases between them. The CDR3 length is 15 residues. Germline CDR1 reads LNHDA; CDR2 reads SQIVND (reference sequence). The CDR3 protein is CASSTTGLPNTEAFF. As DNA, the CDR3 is TGTGCCAGTAGTACGACCGGACTGCCGAACACTGAAGCTTTCTTT.

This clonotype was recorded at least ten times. As DNA, the CDR3 is TGCGCCAGCAGCCGCATAGTGCCTCCCGAGCAGTACTTC. Translating gives CASSRIVPPEQYF. The V gene is TRBV4-1, the J gene TRBJ2-7; D not resolved. V was cut by 4 bases and J by 6 bases, with 13 bases left in between. Germline-derived CDR1 and CDR2 are MGHRA and YSYEKL. The CDR3 has 13 amino acids.

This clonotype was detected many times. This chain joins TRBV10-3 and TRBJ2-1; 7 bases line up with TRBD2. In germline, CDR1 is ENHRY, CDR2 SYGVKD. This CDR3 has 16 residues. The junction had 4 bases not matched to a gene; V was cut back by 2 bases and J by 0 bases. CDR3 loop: CAISEDQRGSYNEQFF. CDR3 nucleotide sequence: TGTGCCATCAGTGAGGACCAGCGGGGCTCCTACAATGAGCAGTTCTTC.

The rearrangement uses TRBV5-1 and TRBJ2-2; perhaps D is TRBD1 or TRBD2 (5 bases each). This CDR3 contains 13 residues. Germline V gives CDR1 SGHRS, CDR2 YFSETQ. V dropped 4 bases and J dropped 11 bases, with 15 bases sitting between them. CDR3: CASSPGTVGELFF. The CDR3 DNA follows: TGCGCCAGCAGCCCGGGGACGGTCGGTGAGCTGTTTTTT.

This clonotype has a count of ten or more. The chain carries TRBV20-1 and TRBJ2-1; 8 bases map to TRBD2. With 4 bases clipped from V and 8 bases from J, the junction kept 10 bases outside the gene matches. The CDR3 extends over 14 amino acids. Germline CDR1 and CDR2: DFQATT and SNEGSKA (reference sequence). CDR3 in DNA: TGCAGTGCTAAGCCGGACACAGCGGGAGATGAGCAGTTCTTC. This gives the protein CSAKPDTAGDEQFF.

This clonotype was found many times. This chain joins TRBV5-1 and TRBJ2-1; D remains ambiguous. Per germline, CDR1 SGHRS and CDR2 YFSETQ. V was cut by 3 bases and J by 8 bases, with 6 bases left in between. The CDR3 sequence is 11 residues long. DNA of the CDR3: TGCGCCAGCAGCTCGGAATATGAGCAGTTCTTC. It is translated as CASSSEYEQFF.

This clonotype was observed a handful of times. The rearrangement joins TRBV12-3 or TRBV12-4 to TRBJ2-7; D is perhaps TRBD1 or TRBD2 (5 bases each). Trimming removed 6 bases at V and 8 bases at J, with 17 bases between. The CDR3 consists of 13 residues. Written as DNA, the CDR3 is TGTGCCAGCAGCTTCACCCGGGACGGGAAGCAGTACTTC. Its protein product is CASSFTRDGKQYF.

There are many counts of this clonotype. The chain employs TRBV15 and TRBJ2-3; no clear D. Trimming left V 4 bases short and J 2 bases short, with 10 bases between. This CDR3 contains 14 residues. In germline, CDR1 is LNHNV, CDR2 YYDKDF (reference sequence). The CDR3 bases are TGTGCCACCAGCAAGACCCCTCTCACAGATACGCAGTATTTT. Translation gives CATSKTPLTDTQYF.

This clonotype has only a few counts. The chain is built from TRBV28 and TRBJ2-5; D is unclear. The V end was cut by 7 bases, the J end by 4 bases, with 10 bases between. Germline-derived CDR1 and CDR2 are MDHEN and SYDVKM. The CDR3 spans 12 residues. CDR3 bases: TGTGCCAGCAACGCCCCCGGAGAGACCCAGTACTTC. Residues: CASNAPGETQYF.

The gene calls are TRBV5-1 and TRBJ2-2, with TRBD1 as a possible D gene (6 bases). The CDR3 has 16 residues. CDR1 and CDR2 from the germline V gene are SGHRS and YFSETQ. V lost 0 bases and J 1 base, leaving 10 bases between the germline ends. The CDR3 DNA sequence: TGCGCCAGCAGCTTGGGACCGGGACAGAACACCGGGGAGCTGTTTTTT. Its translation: CASSLGPGQNTGELFF.

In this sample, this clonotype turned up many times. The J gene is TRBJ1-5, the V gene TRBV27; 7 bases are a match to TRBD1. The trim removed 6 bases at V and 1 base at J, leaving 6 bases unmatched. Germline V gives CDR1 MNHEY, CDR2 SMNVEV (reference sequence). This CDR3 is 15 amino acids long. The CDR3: CASRRQGQSNQPQHF. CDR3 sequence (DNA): TGTGCCAGCAGACGACAGGGCCAGAGCAATCAGCCCCAGCATTTT.

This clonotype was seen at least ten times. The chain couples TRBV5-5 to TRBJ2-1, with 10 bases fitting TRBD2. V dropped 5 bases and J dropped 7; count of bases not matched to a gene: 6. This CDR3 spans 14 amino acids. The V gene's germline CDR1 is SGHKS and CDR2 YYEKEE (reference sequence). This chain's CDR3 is CASRGTSGINEQFF. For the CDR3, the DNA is TGTGCCAGCAGGGGAACTAGCGGGATTAATGAGCAGTTCTTC.

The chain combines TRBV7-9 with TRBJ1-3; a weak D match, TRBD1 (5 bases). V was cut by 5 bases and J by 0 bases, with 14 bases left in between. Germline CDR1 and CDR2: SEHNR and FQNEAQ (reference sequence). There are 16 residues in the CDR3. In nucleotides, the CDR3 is TGTGCCAGCAGCGCGCAGGGTTCTTTCTCTGGAAACACCATATATTTT. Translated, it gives CASSAQGSFSGNTIYF.

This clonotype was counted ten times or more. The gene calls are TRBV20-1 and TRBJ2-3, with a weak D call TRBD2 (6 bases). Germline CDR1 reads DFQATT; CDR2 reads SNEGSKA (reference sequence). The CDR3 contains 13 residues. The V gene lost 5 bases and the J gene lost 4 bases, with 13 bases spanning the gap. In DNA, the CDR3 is TGCAGTGCTGCGACTAGTCTCTCAGATACGCAGTATTTT. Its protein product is CSAATSLSDTQYF.

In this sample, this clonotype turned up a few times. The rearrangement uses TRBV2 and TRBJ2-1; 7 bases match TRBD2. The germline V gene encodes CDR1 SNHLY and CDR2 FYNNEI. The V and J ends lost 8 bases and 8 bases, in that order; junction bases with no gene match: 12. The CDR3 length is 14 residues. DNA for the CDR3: TGTGCCAGCGGGGACGCGGGAGACCGCGATGAGCAGTTCTTC. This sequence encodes CASGDAGDRDEQFF.

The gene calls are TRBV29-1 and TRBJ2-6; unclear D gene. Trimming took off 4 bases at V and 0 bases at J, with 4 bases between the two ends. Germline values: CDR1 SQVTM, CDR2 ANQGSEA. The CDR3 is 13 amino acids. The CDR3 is CSVAASGANVLTF. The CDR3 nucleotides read TGCAGCGTTGCCGCCTCTGGGGCCAACGTCCTGACTTTC.

The DNA for the CDR3 is TGTGCCAGCAGCTGGGCATGGGGCAGACTACCTGGAAACACCATATATTTT. It translates to CASSWAWGRLPGNTIYF. The chain links TRBV5-8 to TRBJ1-3; TRBD1 is a possible D gene (5 bases). CDR3 length: 17 residues. The germline V and J ends were trimmed by 3 bases and 2 bases, with 18 bases remaining between them. The germline V gene has CDR1 SGHTS and CDR2 YDEGEE.

The CDR3 spells CASSLGQGVSYNEQFF. Here the CDR3 DNA reads TGCGCCAGCAGCTTGGGACAGGGGGTCTCCTACAATGAGCAGTTCTTC. This chain uses TRBV5-1 with TRBJ2-1; 9 positions agree with TRBD1. Germline-derived CDR1 and CDR2 are SGHRS and YFSETQ. The CDR3 runs to 16 residues. After removal of 0 bases from V and 0 bases from J, the junction contained 1 base not matched to a gene. Full variable domain (remainder filled in from reference TRBV5-1 and TRBJ2-1): KAGVTQTPRYLIKTRGQQVTLSCSPISGHRSVSWYQQTPGQGLQFLFEYFSETQRNKGNFPGRFSGRQFSNSRSEMNVSTLELGDSALYLCASSLGQGVSYNEQFFGPGTRLTVL.

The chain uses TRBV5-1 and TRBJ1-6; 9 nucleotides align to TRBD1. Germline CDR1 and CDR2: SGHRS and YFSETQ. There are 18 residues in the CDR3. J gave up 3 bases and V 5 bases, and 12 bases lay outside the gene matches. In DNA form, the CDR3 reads TGCGCCAGCAGATACCCGGGACAGGGAATCAGCTATAATTCACCCCTCCACTTT. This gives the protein CASRYPGQGISYNSPLHF.

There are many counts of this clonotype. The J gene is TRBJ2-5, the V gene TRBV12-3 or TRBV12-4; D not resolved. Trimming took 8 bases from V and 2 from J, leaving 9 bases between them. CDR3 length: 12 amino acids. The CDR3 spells CASRPDQETQYF. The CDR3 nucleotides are TGTGCCAGCCGACCCGATCAAGAGACCCAGTACTTC.

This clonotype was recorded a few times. Here the CDR3 DNA reads TGCAGTGCATCGGACGGTAGCAATCAGCCCCAGCATTTT. This translates into CSASDGSNQPQHF. The chain recombines TRBV20-1 with TRBJ1-5; no definite D call. The ends were cut back, 6 bases at V and 0 bases at J, with 9 bases in the middle. Germline V gene sequence: CDR1 DFQATT, CDR2 SNEGSKA (reference sequence). The CDR3 length is 13 residues.

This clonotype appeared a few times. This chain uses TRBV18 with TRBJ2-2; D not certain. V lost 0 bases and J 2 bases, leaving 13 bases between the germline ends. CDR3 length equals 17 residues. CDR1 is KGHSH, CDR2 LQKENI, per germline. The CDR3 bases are TGTGCCAGCTCACCACCGATGGTTATCCACAACACCGGGGAGCTGTTTTTT. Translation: CASSPPMVIHNTGELFF.

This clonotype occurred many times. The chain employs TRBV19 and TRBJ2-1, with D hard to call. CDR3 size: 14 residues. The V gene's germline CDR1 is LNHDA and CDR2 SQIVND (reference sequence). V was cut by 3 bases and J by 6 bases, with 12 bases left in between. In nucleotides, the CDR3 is TGTGCCAGTAGTATTCGATCAGATTTCAATGAGCAGTTCTTC. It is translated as CASSIRSDFNEQFF.

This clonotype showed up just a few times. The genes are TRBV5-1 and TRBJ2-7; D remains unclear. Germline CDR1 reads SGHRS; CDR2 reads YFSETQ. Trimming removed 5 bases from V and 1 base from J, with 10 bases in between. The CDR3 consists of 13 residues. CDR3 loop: CASRPTESYEQYF. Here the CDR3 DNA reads TGCGCCAGCAGACCAACGGAATCCTACGAGCAGTACTTC.

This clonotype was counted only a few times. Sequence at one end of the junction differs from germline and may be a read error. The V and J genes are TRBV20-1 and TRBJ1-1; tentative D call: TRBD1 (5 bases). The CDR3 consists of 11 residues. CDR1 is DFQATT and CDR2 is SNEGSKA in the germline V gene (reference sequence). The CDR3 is CSARGELTAFF. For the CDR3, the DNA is TGCAGTGCGAGAGGGGAACTGACTGCTTTCTTT.

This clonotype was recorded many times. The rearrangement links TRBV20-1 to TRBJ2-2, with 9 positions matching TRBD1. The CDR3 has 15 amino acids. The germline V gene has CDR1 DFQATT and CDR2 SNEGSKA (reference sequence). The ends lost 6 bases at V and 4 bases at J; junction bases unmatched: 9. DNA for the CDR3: TGCAGTGCGAGGACAGGGGCGGGCGGCACCGGGGAGCTGTTTTTT. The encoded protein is CSARTGAGGTGELFF.